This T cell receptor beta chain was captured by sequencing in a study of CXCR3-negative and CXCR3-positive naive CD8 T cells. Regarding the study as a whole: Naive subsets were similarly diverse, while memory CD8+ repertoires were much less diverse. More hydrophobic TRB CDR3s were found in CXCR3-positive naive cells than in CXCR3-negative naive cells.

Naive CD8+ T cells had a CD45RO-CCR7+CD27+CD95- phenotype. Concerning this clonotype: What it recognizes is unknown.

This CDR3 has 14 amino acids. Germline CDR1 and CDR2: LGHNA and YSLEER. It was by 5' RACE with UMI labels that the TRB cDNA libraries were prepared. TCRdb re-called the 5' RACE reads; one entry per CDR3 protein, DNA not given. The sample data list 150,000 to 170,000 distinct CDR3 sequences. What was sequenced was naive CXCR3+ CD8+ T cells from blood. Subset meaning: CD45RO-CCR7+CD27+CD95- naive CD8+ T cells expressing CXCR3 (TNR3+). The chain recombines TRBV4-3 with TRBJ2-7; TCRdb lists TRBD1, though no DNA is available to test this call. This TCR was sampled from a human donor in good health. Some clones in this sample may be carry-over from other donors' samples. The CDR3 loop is CASSQSRTFYEQYF.